The rows below give T cell receptor beta chains drawn from one sample of a study of OX40 agonist ivuxolimab in advanced cancers. Profiling relied on immunoSEQ multiplex PCR, and the TCRdb table lists in-frame clones only, not all of them. The data contain 70,000 or so clones, around 83% of them singletons. Sample: CD4+ or CD8+ T cells sorted from blood, taken in a trial of the OX40 agonist ivuxolimab. The receptors come from an adult with an advanced solid tumor such as melanoma, head and neck, liver or kidney cancer. Each CDR3 is given with its conserved first and last residue. The D gene is left open where the match is weak. Some rows mark clone size as missing; the rest say once, few, many or name a class of expanded clone.

d_call j_call clone_size v_call cdr3_aa cdr3_nt
TRBD2 TRBJ2-2 . TRBV6-1 CASSEAGRLAGVRTGELFF TGTGCCAGCAGTGAAGCAGGCCGTTTAGCGGGAGTACGAACCGGGGAGCTGTTTTTT
. TRBJ2-7 . TRBV18 CASSPNIDSYEQYF TGTGCCAGCTCACCGAACATAGACAGCTACGAGCAGTACTTC
. TRBJ1-2 . TRBV7-2 CASSPGAGGSQGYTF TGTGCCAGCAGCCCCGGGGCCGGGGGAAGTCAAGGCTACACCTTC
TRBD2 TRBJ2-3 few TRBV6-1 CASRAPGLAGVQYF TGTGCCAGCAGGGCACCGGGACTAGCGGGGGTGCAGTATTTT
. TRBJ2-7 . TRBV15 CATSLEGGAREQYF TGTGCCACCAGCCTAGAAGGGGGGGCAAGAGAGCAGTACTTC
. TRBJ2-7 . TRBV6-5 CASSPPGLSSYEQYF TGTGCCAGCAGTCCTCCCGGACTCAGCTCCTACGAGCAGTACTTC
TRBD2 TRBJ2-7 . TRBV7-2 CASSPGTIDTEQYF TGTGCCAGCAGCCCCGGGACTATCGACACCGAGCAGTACTTC
TRBD1 TRBJ2-3 . TRBV7-9 CASSLRGGIPDTQYF TGTGCCAGCAGCTTGAGAGGGGGCATCCCAGATACGCAGTATTTT
. TRBJ2-2 . TRBV30 CAGGRGPNTGELFF TGTGCCGGGGGGCGGGGACCGAACACCGGGGAGCTGTTTTTT
. TRBJ1-5 . TRBV7-8 CASSLGSSDQHF TGTGCCAGCAGCTTAGGGTCATCGGACCAGCATTTT
. TRBJ2-2 . TRBV19 CASSKQGAVTGELFF TGTGCCAGTAGTAAACAAGGGGCGGTTACCGGGGAGCTGTTTTTT
. TRBJ2-7 . TRBV20-1 CSASPVGEQYF TGCAGTGCTAGCCCAGTGGGGGAGCAGTACTTC
. TRBJ2-1 . TRBV27 CASWGVLLNEQFF TGTGCCAGCTGGGGGGTGTTGCTGAATGAGCAGTTCTTC
. TRBJ2-7 . TRBV18 CASSPGGGGKGKQYF TGTGCCAGCTCACCAGGAGGAGGTGGAAAGGGCAAGCAGTACTTC
. TRBJ1-5 . TRBV15 CATSRETGYSNQPQHF TGTGCCACCAGCAGAGAGACGGGTTATAGCAATCAGCCCCAGCATTTT
TRBD1 TRBJ2-2 few TRBV6-4 CASSASTGGTGELFF TGTGCCAGCAGCGCGTCCACAGGGGGCACCGGGGAGCTGTTTTTT
. TRBJ2-7 . TRBV9 CASSQPLGERPSYEQYF TGTGCCAGCAGCCAACCTCTTGGGGAGCGGCCCTCCTACGAGCAGTACTTC
TRBD1 TRBJ2-1 few TRBV7-2 CASSRPGTDYNEQFF TGTGCCAGCAGCCGTCCCGGGACAGATTACAATGAGCAGTTCTTC
. TRBJ2-6 . TRBV25-1 CASSGWQGSGANVLTF TGTGCCAGCAGTGGATGGCAGGGTTCTGGGGCCAACGTCCTGACTTTC
TRBD1 TRBJ1-3 . TRBV28 CASSPQGATGNTIYF TGTGCCAGCAGTCCCCAGGGGGCCACTGGAAACACCATATATTTT
TRBD1 TRBJ2-1 . TRBV6-1 CASAKTRGRDEQFF TGTGCCAGCGCAAAGACCAGGGGGCGGGATGAGCAGTTCTTC
TRBD1 TRBJ2-4 . TRBV5-5 CASSFRGQGLENIQYF TGTGCCAGCAGCTTCAGGGGACAGGGGTTGGAAAACATTCAGTACTTC
. TRBJ2-3 . TRBV5-1 CASSLAQTEAADTQYF TGCGCCAGCAGCTTGGCCCAGACGGAGGCCGCAGATACGCAGTATTTT